These T cell receptor beta chains were read from a single sample in a study of cytomegalovirus exposure and HLA in healthy donors. Assay: immunoSEQ multiplex PCR; the TCRdb copy retains only in-frame clones and omits some. The sample records 100,000 to 150,000 clones, approximately 70% being singletons. Sequencing used PBMCs. These receptors all stem from an older woman in good health and CMV-seropositive. CDR3s include the opening cysteine and the closing phenylalanine or tryptophan.

cdr3_aa,j_call,v_call
CASSPWEGRVGYTF,TRBJ1-2,TRBV6-5
CATSRDIQGEGYTF,TRBJ1-2,TRBV15
CASSEGTGPPAEAFF,TRBJ1-1,TRBV10-1
CASSYGARNTIYF,TRBJ1-3,TRBV6-5
CASSYQTDTGIYGYTF,TRBJ1-2,TRBV6-5
CASSLEIQGLVGYTF,TRBJ1-2,TRBV7-8
CASSQVSGGEAFF,TRBJ1-1,TRBV14
CATGQMTFSGANVLTF,TRBJ2-6,TRBV19
CASSPTTGASNYGYTF,TRBJ1-2,TRBV5-1
CASSVDWQSYEQYF,TRBJ2-7,TRBV6-5
CASSTRGKDTQYF,TRBJ2-3,TRBV19
CASSLVVGQGLGSTDTQYF,TRBJ2-3,TRBV5-5
CASSRQGPYEQYF,TRBJ2-7,TRBV5-8
CASSLGRGGYNEQFF,TRBJ2-1,TRBV5-1
CAVHSPGTEAFF,TRBJ1-1,TRBV5-1
CASSARTGKNTGELFF,TRBJ2-2,TRBV9
CASIPQGWNTEAFF,TRBJ1-1,TRBV19
CASSPPDRSTGNTEAFF,TRBJ1-1,TRBV28
CASSVAGQGGNEKLFF,TRBJ1-4,TRBV9
CASRQSGGPTYEQYF,TRBJ2-7,TRBV27
CASREGARTDTQYF,TRBJ2-3,TRBV6-1
CASSRGQPQHF,TRBJ1-5,TRBV19
CASSETGARGYTF,TRBJ1-2,TRBV25-1
CASSLRDTLSYEQYF,TRBJ2-7,TRBV4-2
CASSVNERSGETQYF,TRBJ2-5,TRBV9
CASSSEGGENTEAFF,TRBJ1-1,TRBV5-5
CASTRGRGSEQPQHF,TRBJ1-5,TRBV6-1
CASRRTGSSGGASGGEQFF,TRBJ2-1,TRBV6-4
CSVDGRVGSYEQYF,-,TRBV29-1
CASSLGGPPGGSGNTIYF,TRBJ1-3,TRBV5-4
CASSPSGGAYEQYF,TRBJ2-7,TRBV10-2
CASSDEGVETQYF,TRBJ2-5,TRBV2
CASSQGTDQETQYF,TRBJ2-5,TRBV5-1
CASSRETGSSYEQYF,-,TRBV6-5
CASSSRTDATNEKLFF,TRBJ1-4,TRBV19
CASSSGQGGSPLHF,TRBJ1-6,TRBV5-1
CASSQDPDRDGTEAFF,TRBJ1-1,TRBV4-2
CASSDSGSTDTQYF,TRBJ2-3,TRBV6-4
CASRVPRDTSTDTQYF,TRBJ2-3,TRBV5-8
CASSGTGDSPLHF,TRBJ1-6,TRBV2
CATLLAGSREQYF,TRBJ2-7,TRBV10-3
CASSLMPSGQTNEQFF,TRBJ2-1,TRBV7-3
CASKLTEQGFYEQYF,TRBJ2-7,TRBV5-1
CASTQGDPEAFF,TRBJ1-1,TRBV19
CSVEDRGQGLSSGNTIYF,TRBJ1-3,TRBV29-1
CASSFDSTGELFF,TRBJ2-2,TRBV7-3
CASQPGPGRENIQYF,TRBJ2-4,TRBV5-1
CASSIVVRGGEQFF,TRBJ2-1,TRBV19
CASSQGQGAYNEQFF,TRBJ2-1,TRBV4-1
CASSISRGTPEAFF,TRBJ1-1,TRBV19
CASSSAGGETQYF,TRBJ2-5,TRBV19
CASSLRDRGSEQYF,TRBJ2-7,TRBV27
CASSSEQGSYTF,TRBJ1-2,TRBV6-5